This T cell receptor (beta chain) was sequenced during a study of CD8 T cells in ankylosing spondylitis. Remarks on this clonotype: Antigen specificity is unknown.

TCRdb passed the 5' RACE reads through MiXCR, listing each CDR3 protein once. The sample shows about 500,000 distinct CDR3 sequences, roughly 12% of them seen only once. Findings of the study overall: Blood from ankylosing spondylitis patients appeared to carry a characteristic eight-variant TCR beta motif.

Germline loops: CDR1 SEHNR, CDR2 FQNEAQ (reference sequence). The germline V and J ends were trimmed by 4 bases and 1 base, with 18 bases remaining between them. This CDR3 is 17 amino acids long. The rearrangement uses TRBV7-9 and TRBJ2-3, with D possibly being TRBD2 (5 bases). The sequenced sample was blood, either unsorted or a sorted T cell fraction (not recorded which). This TCR derives from a male donor with ankylosing spondylitis. The DNA for the CDR3 is TGTGCCAGCAGCTCAGGACTTGAGGGCTCTCGCACAGATACGCAGTATTTT. Its translation: CASSSGLEGSRTDTQYF.